This T cell receptor beta chain was retrieved from a study of shared clonotypes between healthy human individuals. Clones were read by immunoSEQ multiplex PCR, and TCRdb kept only the in-frame ones, dropping some. The data hold around 1.5 million clones, with approximately 98% observed a single time. With 8 bases removed from V and 5 bases from J, the gap between germline ends came to 11 bases. Germline-derived CDR1 and CDR2 are SEHNR and FQNEAQ (reference sequence). The CDR3 runs 12 residues. The sample comprised naive CD4+ T cells sorted from blood. Stated subset: CD45RA+ positively selected. This receptor was obtained from a man aged 25-40 years in good health. The rearrangement links TRBV7-9 to TRBJ2-3; no firm D call. CDR3 loop: CASQPWVDTQYF. CDR3 in DNA: TGTGCCAGCCAACCATGGGTAGATACGCAGTATTTT.